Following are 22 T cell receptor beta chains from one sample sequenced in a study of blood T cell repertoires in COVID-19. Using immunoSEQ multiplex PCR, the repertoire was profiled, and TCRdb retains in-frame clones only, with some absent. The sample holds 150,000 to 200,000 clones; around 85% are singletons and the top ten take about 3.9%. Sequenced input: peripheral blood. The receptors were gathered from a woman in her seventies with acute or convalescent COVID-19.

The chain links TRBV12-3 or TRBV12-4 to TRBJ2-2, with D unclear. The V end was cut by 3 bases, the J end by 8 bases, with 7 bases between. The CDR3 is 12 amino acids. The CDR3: CASSFYSGELFF. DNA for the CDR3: TGTGCCAGCAGTTTTTATTCGGGGGAGCTGTTTTTT.

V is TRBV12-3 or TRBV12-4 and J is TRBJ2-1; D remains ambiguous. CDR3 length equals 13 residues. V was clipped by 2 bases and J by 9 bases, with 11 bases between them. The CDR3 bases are TGTGCCAGCAGTTTACGGCAAAGAGGTGAGCAGTTCTTC. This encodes CASSLRQRGEQFF.

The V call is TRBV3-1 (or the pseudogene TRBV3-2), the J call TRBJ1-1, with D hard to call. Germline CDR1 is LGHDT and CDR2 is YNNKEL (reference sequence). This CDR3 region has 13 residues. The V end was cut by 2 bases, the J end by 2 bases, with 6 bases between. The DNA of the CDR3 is TGTGCCAGCAGCCAATTTAAAAACACTGAAGCTTTCTTT. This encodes CASSQFKNTEAFF.

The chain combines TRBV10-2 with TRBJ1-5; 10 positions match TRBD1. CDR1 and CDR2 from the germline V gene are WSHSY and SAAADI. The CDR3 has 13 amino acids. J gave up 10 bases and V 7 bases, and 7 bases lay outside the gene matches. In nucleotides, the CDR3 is TGCGCCAGCACTCGGGACAGGGGTCGTCCCCAGCATTTT. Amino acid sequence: CASTRDRGRPQHF.

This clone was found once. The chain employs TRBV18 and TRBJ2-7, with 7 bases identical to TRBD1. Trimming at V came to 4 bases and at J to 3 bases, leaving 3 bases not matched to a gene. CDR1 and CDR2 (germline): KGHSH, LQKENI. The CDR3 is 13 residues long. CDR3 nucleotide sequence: TGTGCCAGCTCACGGCAGGGGGACTACGAGCAGTACTTC. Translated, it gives CASSRQGDYEQYF.

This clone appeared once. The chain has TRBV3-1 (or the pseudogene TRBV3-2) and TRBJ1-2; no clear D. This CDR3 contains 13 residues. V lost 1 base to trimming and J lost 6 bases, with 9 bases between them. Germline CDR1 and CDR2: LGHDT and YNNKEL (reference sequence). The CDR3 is CASSQGRWDGYTF. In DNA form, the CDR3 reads TGTGCCAGCAGCCAAGGGCGGTGGGATGGCTACACCTTC.

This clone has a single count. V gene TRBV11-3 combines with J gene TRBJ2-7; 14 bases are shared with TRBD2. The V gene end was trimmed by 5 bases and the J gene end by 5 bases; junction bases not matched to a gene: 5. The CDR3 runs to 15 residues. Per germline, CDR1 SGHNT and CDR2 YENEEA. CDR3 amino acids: CASSTGLAGDHEQYF. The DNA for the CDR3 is TGTGCCAGCAGCACGGGACTAGCGGGAGACCACGAGCAGTACTTC.

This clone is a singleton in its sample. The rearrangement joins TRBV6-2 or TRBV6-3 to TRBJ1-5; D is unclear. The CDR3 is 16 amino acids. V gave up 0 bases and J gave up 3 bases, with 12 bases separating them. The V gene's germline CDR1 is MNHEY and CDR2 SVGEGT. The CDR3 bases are TGTGCCAGCAGTTACTCGACTTGGCGGTTCAATCAGCCCCAGCATTTT. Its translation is CASSYSTWRFNQPQHF.

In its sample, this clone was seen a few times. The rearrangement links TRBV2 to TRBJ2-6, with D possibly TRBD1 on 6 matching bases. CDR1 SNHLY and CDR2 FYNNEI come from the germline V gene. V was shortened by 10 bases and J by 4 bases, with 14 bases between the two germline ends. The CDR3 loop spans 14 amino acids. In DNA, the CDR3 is TGTGCCACTACACAGGGTCCAGGGGCCAACGTCCTGACTTTC. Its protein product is CATTQGPGANVLTF. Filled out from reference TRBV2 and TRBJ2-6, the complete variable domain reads EPEVTQTPSHQVTQMGQEVILRCVPISNHLYFYWYRQILGQKVEFLVSFYNNEISEKSEIFDDQFSVERPDGSNFTLKIRSTKLEDSAMYFCATTQGPGANVLTFGAGSRLTVL.

The CDR3 region has the DNA TGCGCCAGCAGCCAAGAGACAGGACGCACCGGGGAGCTGTTTTTT. Translating it yields CASSQETGRTGELFF. The genes are TRBV4-1 and TRBJ2-2; tentatively, D is TRBD1 (6 bases). Germline values: CDR1 MGHRA, CDR2 YSYEKL. The ends were cut back, 0 bases at V and 4 bases at J, with 9 bases in the middle. This CDR3 contains 15 residues.

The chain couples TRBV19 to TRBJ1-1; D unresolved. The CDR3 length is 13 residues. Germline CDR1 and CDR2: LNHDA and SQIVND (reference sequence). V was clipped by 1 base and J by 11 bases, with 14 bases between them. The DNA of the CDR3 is TGTGCCAGTAGTATAGTCGGCGTAACGGGGGCTTTCTTT. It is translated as CASSIVGVTGAFF.

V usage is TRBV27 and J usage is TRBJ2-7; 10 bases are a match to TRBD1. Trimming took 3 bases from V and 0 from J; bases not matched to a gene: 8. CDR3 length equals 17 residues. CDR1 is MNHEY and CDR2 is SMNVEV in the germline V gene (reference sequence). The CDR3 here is CASSLGTGEFLSYEQYF. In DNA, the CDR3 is TGTGCCAGCAGTTTGGGGACAGGGGAATTCCTCTCCTACGAGCAGTACTTC.

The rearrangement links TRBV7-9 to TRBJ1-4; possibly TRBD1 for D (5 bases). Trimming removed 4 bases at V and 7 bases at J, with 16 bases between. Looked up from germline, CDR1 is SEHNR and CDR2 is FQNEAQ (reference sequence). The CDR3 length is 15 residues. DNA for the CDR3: TGTGCCAGCAGCTCCCTAAGGGGCCGCGGTGAAAAACTGTTTTTT. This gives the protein CASSSLRGRGEKLFF.

Here the CDR3 reads CASSFTTSRPYEQYF. The DNA for the CDR3 is TGTGCCAGCAGCTTCACGACTAGCCGCCCCTACGAGCAGTACTTC. The V call is TRBV5-8, the J call TRBJ2-7, with 7 bases matching TRBD2. The germline V gene has CDR1 SGHTS and CDR2 YDEGEE. The CDR3 loop spans 15 amino acids. J lost 2 bases, V lost 2 bases, and 7 bases had no gene match.

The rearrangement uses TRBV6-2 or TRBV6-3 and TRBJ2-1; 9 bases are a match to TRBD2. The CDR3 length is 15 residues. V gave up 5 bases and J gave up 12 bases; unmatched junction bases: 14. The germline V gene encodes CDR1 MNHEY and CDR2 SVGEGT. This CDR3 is CASSSRDSGGRVQFF. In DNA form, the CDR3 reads TGTGCCAGCAGTAGCCGGGATAGCGGGGGAAGGGTGCAGTTCTTC.

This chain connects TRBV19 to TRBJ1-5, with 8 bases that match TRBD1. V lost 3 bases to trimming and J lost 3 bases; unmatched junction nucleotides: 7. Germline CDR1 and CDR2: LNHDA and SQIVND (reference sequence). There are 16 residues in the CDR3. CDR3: CASSMSGTGNNQPQHF. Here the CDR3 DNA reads TGTGCCAGTAGTATGTCTGGGACAGGCAACAATCAGCCCCAGCATTTT. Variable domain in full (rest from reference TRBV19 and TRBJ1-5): DGGITQSPKYLFRKEGQNVTLSCEQNLNHDAMYWYRQDPGQGLRLIYYSQIVNDFQKGDIAEGYSVSREKKESFPLTVTSAQKNPTAFYLCASSMSGTGNNQPQHFGDGTRLSIL.

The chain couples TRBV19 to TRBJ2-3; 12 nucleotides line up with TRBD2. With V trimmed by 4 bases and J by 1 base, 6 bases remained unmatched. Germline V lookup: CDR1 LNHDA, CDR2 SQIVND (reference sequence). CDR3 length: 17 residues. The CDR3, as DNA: TGTGCCAGTAGTAACGAAGGACTAGCGGGACGCACAGATACGCAGTATTTT. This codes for CASSNEGLAGRTDTQYF. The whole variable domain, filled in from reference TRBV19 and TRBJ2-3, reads DGGITQSPKYLFRKEGQNVTLSCEQNLNHDAMYWYRQDPGQGLRLIYYSQIVNDFQKGDIAEGYSVSREKKESFPLTVTSAQKNPTAFYLCASSNEGLAGRTDTQYFGPGTRLTVL.

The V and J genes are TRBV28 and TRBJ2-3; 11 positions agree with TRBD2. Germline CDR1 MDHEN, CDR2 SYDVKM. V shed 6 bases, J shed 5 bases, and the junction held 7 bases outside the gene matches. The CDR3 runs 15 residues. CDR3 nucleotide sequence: TGTGCCAGCAGCCCCGACGGACTAGCGGGAGATACGCAGTATTTT. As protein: CASSPDGLAGDTQYF.

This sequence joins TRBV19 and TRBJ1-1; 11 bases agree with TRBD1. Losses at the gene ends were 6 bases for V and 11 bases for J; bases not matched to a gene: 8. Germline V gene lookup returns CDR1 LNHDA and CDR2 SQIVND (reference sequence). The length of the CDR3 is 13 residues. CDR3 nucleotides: TGTGCCAGTAGGGGACAGGGGGGATCGTCCGCTTTCTTT. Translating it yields CASRGQGGSSAFF. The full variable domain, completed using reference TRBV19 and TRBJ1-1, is DGGITQSPKYLFRKEGQNVTLSCEQNLNHDAMYWYRQDPGQGLRLIYYSQIVNDFQKGDIAEGYSVSREKKESFPLTVTSAQKNPTAFYLCASRGQGGSSAFFGQGTRLTVV.

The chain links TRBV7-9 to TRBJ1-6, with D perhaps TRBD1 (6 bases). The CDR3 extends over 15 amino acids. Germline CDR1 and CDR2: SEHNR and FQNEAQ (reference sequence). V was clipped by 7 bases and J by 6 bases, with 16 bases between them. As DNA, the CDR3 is TGTGCCAGCAAGACACAGGGTGCTGGTAATTCACCCCTCCACTTT. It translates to CASKTQGAGNSPLHF.

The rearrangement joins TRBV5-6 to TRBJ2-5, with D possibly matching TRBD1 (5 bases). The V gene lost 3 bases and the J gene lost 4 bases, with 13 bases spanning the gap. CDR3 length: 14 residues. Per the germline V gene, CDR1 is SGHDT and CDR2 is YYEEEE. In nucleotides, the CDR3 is TGTGCCAGCAGCTCCCGGACATGGGGAGAGACCCAGTACTTC. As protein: CASSSRTWGETQYF.

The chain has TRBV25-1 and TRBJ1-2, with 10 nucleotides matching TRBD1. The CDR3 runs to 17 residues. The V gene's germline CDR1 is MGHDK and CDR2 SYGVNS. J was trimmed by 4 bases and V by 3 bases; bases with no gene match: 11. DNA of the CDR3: TGTGCCAGCAGTGACTCTTACGGGACAGGGGAACCCTATGGCTACACCTTC. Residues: CASSDSYGTGEPYGYTF.